This entry features one TCR beta chain sequence. This sample is part of a study of control samples from healthy donors and cancer patients. Sequencing was performed with immunoSEQ multiplex PCR; in TCRdb, only in-frame clones are kept and a portion is missing. The sample carries about 120,000 clones, around nine tenths recorded once. Germline loops: CDR1 MNHEY, CDR2 SMNVEV (reference sequence). The V end lost 4 bases, the J end lost 0 bases, and 17 bases lay between the germline ends. CDR3 size: 17 residues. Sequencing was carried out using blood. V usage is TRBV27 and J usage is TRBJ2-3; D may correspond to TRBD1 or TRBD2 (5 bases each). The TCR was taken from a man aged 35 to 55 in good health. DNA for the CDR3: TGTGCCAGCAGTTCGGGATGGGGCAGGGAAAGCACAGATACGCAGTATTTT. As protein: CASSSGWGRESTDTQYF.